This is a list of T cell receptor beta chains from one sample in a study of cytomegalovirus exposure and HLA in healthy donors. Generated by immunoSEQ multiplex PCR, the TCRdb table keeps only in-frame clones and is missing some. The sample lists about 170,000 clones, around four fifths occurring once. The specimen sequenced was PBMCs. All receptors come from a female donor in good health and CMV-seronegative. Each CDR3 is given with its conserved first and last residue. Fields, in order: clone size, D gene, V gene, J gene, CDR3 DNA, CDR3 protein. The D gene is left open where the match is weak. Only part of the rows carry a size: once, few, many, or a class if the clone is expanded.

abundance: .; d_gene: TRBD2; v_gene: TRBV19; j_gene: TRBJ2-3; CDR3nt: TGTGCCAGTAGTATAGAGCGGGGGAGCACAGATACGCAGTATTTT; CDR3aa: CASSIERGSTDTQYF
abundance: .; d_gene: .; v_gene: TRBV4-1; j_gene: TRBJ2-1; CDR3nt: TGCGCCAGCAGCCAAGTTCAACACCATGAGCAGTTCTTC; CDR3aa: CASSQVQHHEQFF
abundance: .; d_gene: TRBD1; v_gene: TRBV7-3; j_gene: TRBJ2-1; CDR3nt: TGTGCCAGCAGCCTGAATGGACAGGCGGGTGAGCAGTTCTTC; CDR3aa: CASSLNGQAGEQFF
abundance: .; d_gene: .; v_gene: TRBV28; j_gene: TRBJ1-1; CDR3nt: TGTGCCAGTCCGGCCCGGCGGGACACTGAAGCTTTCTTT; CDR3aa: CASPARRDTEAFF
abundance: once; d_gene: TRBD2; v_gene: TRBV7-2; j_gene: TRBJ2-7; CDR3nt: TGTGCCAGCAGCCGAGGACTAGCGGGGGCCTACGAGCAGTACTTC; CDR3aa: CASSRGLAGAYEQYF
abundance: .; d_gene: .; v_gene: TRBV27; j_gene: TRBJ2-5; CDR3nt: TGTGCCACCCCCACGGGAACCCAGTACTTC; CDR3aa: CATPTGTQYF
abundance: .; d_gene: TRBD1; v_gene: TRBV5-6; j_gene: TRBJ2-6; CDR3nt: TGTGCCAGCAGCACGACAGGGGGCTTTGCTGGGGCCAACGTCCTGACTTTC; CDR3aa: CASSTTGGFAGANVLTF
abundance: .; d_gene: .; v_gene: TRBV30; j_gene: TRBJ1-5; CDR3nt: TGTGCCTCGTCTGACACGGGACAGCCCCAGCATTTT; CDR3aa: CASSDTGQPQHF
abundance: medium-sized; d_gene: TRBD2; v_gene: TRBV7-8; j_gene: TRBJ2-2; CDR3nt: TGTGCCAGCAGCTTAGGGCTAGCGGGGGCCCCGAGCACCGGGGAGCTGTTTTTT; CDR3aa: CASSLGLAGAPSTGELFF
abundance: .; d_gene: .; v_gene: TRBV28; j_gene: TRBJ1-6; CDR3nt: TGTGCCAGCGGGCTGGGGAGAAATTCACCCCTCCACTTT; CDR3aa: CASGLGRNSPLHF
abundance: .; d_gene: .; v_gene: TRBV18; j_gene: TRBJ2-6; CDR3nt: TGTGCCAGCTCACTCATTAGCTTGGCAAACTCCCCTGGGGCCAACGTCCTGACTTTC; CDR3aa: CASSLISLANSPGANVLTF
abundance: .; d_gene: TRBD2; v_gene: TRBV10-3; j_gene: TRBJ2-3; CDR3nt: TGTGCCATGTCTAGCGGGAGGAGCACAGATACGCAGTATTTT; CDR3aa: CAMSSGRSTDTQYF
abundance: .; d_gene: .; v_gene: TRBV19; j_gene: TRBJ2-5; CDR3nt: TGTGCCAGTAGCCCACGCAGGGCAGAGACCCAGTACTTC; CDR3aa: CASSPRRAETQYF
abundance: .; d_gene: .; v_gene: TRBV28; j_gene: TRBJ1-1; CDR3nt: TGTGCCAGCAGTTTACTGCTTGGACAGTCGGAAGCTTTCTTT; CDR3aa: CASSLLLGQSEAFF
abundance: .; d_gene: TRBD2; v_gene: TRBV4-1; j_gene: TRBJ2-3; CDR3nt: TGCGCCAGCAGCCAACCGGGACTAGCGGGGGAAGAGGACACGCAGTATTTT; CDR3aa: CASSQPGLAGEEDTQYF
abundance: .; d_gene: TRBD2; v_gene: TRBV6-1; j_gene: TRBJ2-2; CDR3nt: TGTGCCAGCAGTGCCGGACTAGCGGGGAGGGTGTTTTTT; CDR3aa: CASSAGLAGRVFF
abundance: .; d_gene: TRBD1; v_gene: TRBV7-9; j_gene: TRBJ2-4; CDR3nt: TGTGCCAGCAGCCCAGAAAGGGGGCTTGGCATTCAGTACTTC; CDR3aa: CASSPERGLGIQYF
abundance: .; d_gene: TRBD1; v_gene: TRBV13; j_gene: TRBJ2-5; CDR3nt: TGTGCCAGCAGCGGGAGGACAGGGGAAGAGACCCAGTACTTC; CDR3aa: CASSGRTGEETQYF
abundance: .; d_gene: .; v_gene: TRBV6-1; j_gene: TRBJ1-1; CDR3nt: TGTGCCAGCAGTGAATACAGGGACACTGAAGCTTTCTTT; CDR3aa: CASSEYRDTEAFF
abundance: .; d_gene: .; v_gene: TRBV7-9; j_gene: TRBJ2-3; CDR3nt: TGTGCCAGCAGCTTAGACGCGAGCACAGATACGCAGTATTTT; CDR3aa: CASSLDASTDTQYF
abundance: few; d_gene: .; v_gene: TRBV7-8; j_gene: TRBJ1-5; CDR3nt: TGTGCCAGCAGCTTACGGGGGACGGAGCCCCAGCATTTT; CDR3aa: CASSLRGTEPQHF
abundance: .; d_gene: .; v_gene: TRBV7-2; j_gene: TRBJ2-1; CDR3nt: TGTGCCAGCACCACGACAGATGCCTACAATGAGCAGTTCTTC; CDR3aa: CASTTTDAYNEQFF
abundance: .; d_gene: TRBD2; v_gene: TRBV19; j_gene: TRBJ2-7; CDR3nt: TGTGCCGCCGGACTAGCGGGGGGCTTGACCTACGAGCAGTACTTC; CDR3aa: CAAGLAGGLTYEQYF
abundance: .; d_gene: .; v_gene: TRBV28; j_gene: TRBJ2-7; CDR3nt: TGTGCCAGCAGATCACCTGGGACTTCGCCTGATTTCGAGCAGTACTTC; CDR3aa: CASRSPGTSPDFEQYF
abundance: .; d_gene: .; v_gene: TRBV6-6; j_gene: TRBJ1-2; CDR3nt: TGTGCCAGCAGTCCCCGGACAAGGGCGGATGGCTACACCTTC; CDR3aa: CASSPRTRADGYTF
abundance: once; d_gene: .; v_gene: TRBV7-9; j_gene: TRBJ2-1; CDR3nt: TGTGCCAGCAGCTCAACCTACAATGAGCAGTTCTTC; CDR3aa: CASSSTYNEQFF
abundance: .; d_gene: TRBD1; v_gene: TRBV11-1; j_gene: TRBJ2-7; CDR3nt: TGTGCCAGCAGGCCCAGGACAGGGAACTACGAGCAGTACTTC; CDR3aa: CASRPRTGNYEQYF
abundance: .; d_gene: .; v_gene: TRBV7-2; j_gene: TRBJ2-7; CDR3nt: TGTGCCAGCAGCTCGGCTTATCAGGGGCCCCTCGGCTACGAGCAGTACTTC; CDR3aa: CASSSAYQGPLGYEQYF
abundance: .; d_gene: .; v_gene: TRBV7-5; j_gene: TRBJ2-2; CDR3nt: TGTGTCAGAAGATCCAGGGGGCGTTTCGCCGGGGAGCTGTTTTTT; CDR3aa: CVRRSRGRFAGELFF
abundance: .; d_gene: .; v_gene: TRBV2; j_gene: TRBJ2-7; CDR3nt: TGTGCCAGCAGAGACCGGGACACCTACGAGCAGTACTTC; CDR3aa: CASRDRDTYEQYF
abundance: .; d_gene: .; v_gene: TRBV13; j_gene: TRBJ2-1; CDR3nt: TGTGCCAGCAGCTTAAATCCCATAAGCGTAGCATACAATGAGCAGTTCTTC; CDR3aa: CASSLNPISVAYNEQFF
abundance: .; d_gene: TRBD2; v_gene: TRBV10-3; j_gene: TRBJ2-3; CDR3nt: TGTGCCATCAGAGAGAGCGGGAGAGAGGGAGATACGCAGTATTTT; CDR3aa: CAIRESGREGDTQYF
abundance: .; d_gene: TRBD1; v_gene: TRBV30; j_gene: TRBJ2-2; CDR3nt: TGTGCCTGGAGTGCCTCCCGGACAGGGACCCCCGGGGAGCTGTTTTTT; CDR3aa: CAWSASRTGTPGELFF
abundance: .; d_gene: .; v_gene: TRBV6-6; j_gene: TRBJ2-1; CDR3nt: TGTGCCAGCAGTTACCCTAGCGTTACCTACAATGAGCAGTTCTTC; CDR3aa: CASSYPSVTYNEQFF
abundance: .; d_gene: TRBD1; v_gene: TRBV19; j_gene: TRBJ2-1; CDR3nt: TGTGCCAGTAGCGGACAGGGACAGTTCTTC; CDR3aa: CASSGQGQFF
abundance: .; d_gene: TRBD2; v_gene: TRBV5-4; j_gene: TRBJ2-3; CDR3nt: TGTGCCAGCAGCTTGGCAGTAGTGGCGGGAGGAGGCACAGATACGCAGTATTTT; CDR3aa: CASSLAVVAGGGTDTQYF
abundance: .; d_gene: .; v_gene: TRBV15; j_gene: TRBJ1-2; CDR3nt: TGTGCCACCAGCAGAGTGCGGGGGAGTTATGGCTACACCTTC; CDR3aa: CATSRVRGSYGYTF
abundance: .; d_gene: .; v_gene: TRBV7-9; j_gene: TRBJ1-1; CDR3nt: TGTGCCAGCAGCTTTGACAGGCTGAACACTGAAGCTTTCTTT; CDR3aa: CASSFDRLNTEAFF
abundance: few; d_gene: .; v_gene: TRBV6-5; j_gene: TRBJ2-3; CDR3nt: TGTGCCAGCAGTTACAGGGGCATGAGCACAGATACGCAGTATTTT; CDR3aa: CASSYRGMSTDTQYF
abundance: .; d_gene: .; v_gene: TRBV27; j_gene: TRBJ2-1; CDR3nt: TGTGCCAGCAGTCTGGGCAGCTACAATGAGCAGTTCTTC; CDR3aa: CASSLGSYNEQFF
abundance: .; d_gene: TRBD2; v_gene: TRBV6-5; j_gene: TRBJ2-7; CDR3nt: TGTGCCCGCAGGGAGGCTAGCGGGTACGAGCAGTACTTC; CDR3aa: CARREASGYEQYF
abundance: .; d_gene: TRBD1; v_gene: TRBV29-1; j_gene: TRBJ1-1; CDR3nt: TGCAGCGTTGAGGGGACAGGGGGCGGAGGGACTGAAGCTTTCTTT; CDR3aa: CSVEGTGGGGTEAFF
abundance: .; d_gene: TRBD1; v_gene: TRBV19; j_gene: TRBJ1-2; CDR3nt: TGTGCCAGTAGTAACAGGGGGTTGAGAGGCGGCTACACCTTC; CDR3aa: CASSNRGLRGGYTF
abundance: once; d_gene: .; v_gene: TRBV28; j_gene: TRBJ1-1; CDR3nt: TGTGCCAGCAGGGCGGCTCGTGAAGCTTTCTTT; CDR3aa: CASRAAREAFF
abundance: .; d_gene: .; v_gene: TRBV5-1; j_gene: TRBJ2-5; CDR3nt: TGCGCCAGCAGCTTGGATTGGGGGAGGGAGACCCAGTACTTC; CDR3aa: CASSLDWGRETQYF
abundance: .; d_gene: TRBD2; v_gene: TRBV11-2; j_gene: TRBJ2-2; CDR3nt: TGTGCCAGCAACCCGCGGGGGGGCCGTACTTTGGGCGGGGAGCTGTTTTTT; CDR3aa: CASNPRGGRTLGGELFF
abundance: .; d_gene: .; v_gene: TRBV7-8; j_gene: TRBJ2-2; CDR3nt: TGTGCCAGCAGCGGGAATGAGGGAACTAACACCGGGGAGCTGTTTTTT; CDR3aa: CASSGNEGTNTGELFF
abundance: .; d_gene: .; v_gene: TRBV30; j_gene: TRBJ1-1; CDR3nt: TGTGCCTGGAGTTGGGCCGGTAGGAACACTGAAGCTTTCTTT; CDR3aa: CAWSWAGRNTEAFF
abundance: .; d_gene: TRBD1; v_gene: TRBV19; j_gene: TRBJ1-2; CDR3nt: TGTGCCAGCGGGACAGGGAATAACTATGGCTACACCTTC; CDR3aa: CASGTGNNYGYTF
abundance: .; d_gene: .; v_gene: TRBV6-6; j_gene: TRBJ2-7; CDR3nt: TGTGCCAGCAGTTACCTCACATACTACGAGCAGTACTTC; CDR3aa: CASSYLTYYEQYF
abundance: .; d_gene: .; v_gene: TRBV6-1; j_gene: TRBJ1-1; CDR3nt: TGTGCCAGCAGTGTGGAGGCGGGTTCTGAAGCTTTCTTT; CDR3aa: CASSVEAGSEAFF
abundance: .; d_gene: .; v_gene: TRBV7-9; j_gene: TRBJ1-5; CDR3nt: TGTGCCAGCAGCTTAGTGCTGGGCAGGGATCAGCCCCAGCATTTT; CDR3aa: CASSLVLGRDQPQHF
abundance: .; d_gene: .; v_gene: TRBV19; j_gene: TRBJ1-5; CDR3nt: TGTGCCAGTAGTGAGGCCCCGAATAGCAATCAGCCCCAGCATTTT; CDR3aa: CASSEAPNSNQPQHF
abundance: .; d_gene: TRBD2; v_gene: TRBV10-3; j_gene: TRBJ2-1; CDR3nt: TGTGCCATCAGTCCTAGCGGGAGGACAAATGAGCAGTTCTTC; CDR3aa: CAISPSGRTNEQFF
abundance: .; d_gene: TRBD1; v_gene: TRBV5-8; j_gene: TRBJ2-1; CDR3nt: TGTGCCAGCTTTGCCGGGACAGGGGCCTACAATGAGCAGTTCTTC; CDR3aa: CASFAGTGAYNEQFF
abundance: .; d_gene: .; v_gene: TRBV7-9; j_gene: TRBJ2-7; CDR3nt: TGTGCCAGCAGCCCGAAGCAAGACTACGAGCAGTACTTC; CDR3aa: CASSPKQDYEQYF